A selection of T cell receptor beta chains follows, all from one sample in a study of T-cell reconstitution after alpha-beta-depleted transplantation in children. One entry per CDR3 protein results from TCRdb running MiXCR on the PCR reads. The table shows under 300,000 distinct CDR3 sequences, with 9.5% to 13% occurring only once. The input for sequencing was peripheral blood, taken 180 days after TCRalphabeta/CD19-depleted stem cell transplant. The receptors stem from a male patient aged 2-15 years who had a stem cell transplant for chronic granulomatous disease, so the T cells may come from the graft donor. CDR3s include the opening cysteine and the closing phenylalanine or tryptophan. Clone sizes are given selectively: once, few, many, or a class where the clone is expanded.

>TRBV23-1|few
CASSQSETGTNSYNEQFF
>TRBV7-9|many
CASSLSRGFDEQFF
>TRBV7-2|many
CASSAGGSTDTQYF
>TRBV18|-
CASSPLVRTDTQYF
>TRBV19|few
CASSGETSGGYEQFF
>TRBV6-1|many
CASKRDGSSYEQYF
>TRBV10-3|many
CAISRGQETQYF
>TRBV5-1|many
CASSLAQDLNTEAFF
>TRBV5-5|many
CASSPQHPNSYQETQYF
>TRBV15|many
CATSRDPQGGEQFF
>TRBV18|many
CASSPRTVKFGTGGYEQYF
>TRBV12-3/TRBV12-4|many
CASSSKGIYEQYF
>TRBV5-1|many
CASSLALGTSNTEAFF
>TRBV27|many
CASSLGHLSYEQYF
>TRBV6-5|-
CASSYGPSGVYEQYF
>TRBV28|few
CASRTATGTEAFF
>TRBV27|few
CASSFGRDNNEQFF
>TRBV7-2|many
CASSLGGGGKSPLHF
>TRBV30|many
CAWSYGNTIYF
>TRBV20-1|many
CSARAIPGLASSYEQYF
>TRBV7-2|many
CASSLASGGLVYNEQFF
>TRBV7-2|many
CASSLVGVITEAFF
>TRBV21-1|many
CASSKGRLAGGRLDGGQYF
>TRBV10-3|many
CAISELAGVGETQYF